This entry lists 10 T cell receptor beta chains sequenced from one sample in a study of shared clonotypes between healthy human individuals. Method: immunoSEQ multiplex PCR; TCRdb's copy keeps in-frame clones and lacks some. The sample lists 1.6 million or so clones, about 98.5% occurring once. The specimen sequenced was naive CD4+ T cells sorted from blood. Subset defined: CD45RA+ positively selected. The receptors were sampled from a young man in good health.

As concerns this clone: One end of the junction does not line up with germline, which may come from a read error. The gene calls are TRBV7-7 and TRBJ2-2; the D is unclear. The CDR3 has 16 residues. CDR1 is SSHAT, CDR2 FNYEAQ, per germline (reference sequence). CDR3 DNA sequence: TGTGCTAGCAGCTTAAGGAGCAAACAGAACACCGGGGAGCTGTTTTTT. Translating it yields CASSLRSKQNTGELFF. The whole variable domain, filled in from reference TRBV7-7 and TRBJ2-2, reads GAGVSQSPRYKVTKRGQDVTLRCDPISSHATLYWYQQALGQGPEFLTYFNYEAQPDKSGLPSDRFSAERPEGSISTLTIQRTEQRDSAMYRCASSLRSKQNTGELFFGEGSRLTVL.

The chain employs TRBV5-5 and TRBJ1-1; 9 positions match TRBD1. The CDR3 covers 14 residues. Germline V gene data show CDR1 as SGHKS and CDR2 as YYEKEE (reference sequence). J lost 5 bases, V lost 3 bases, and 5 bases had no gene match. CDR3 coding DNA: TGTGCCAGCAGCTGGGGACAGGGCAGGACTGAAGCTTTCTTT. This gives the protein CASSWGQGRTEAFF.

V gene TRBV27 combines with J gene TRBJ1-2, with 9 bases that match TRBD1. CDR1 MNHEY and CDR2 SMNVEV come from the germline V gene (reference sequence). The V gene end was trimmed by 2 bases and the J gene end by 4 bases; junction bases not matched to a gene: 2. The CDR3 consists of 14 residues. The DNA of the CDR3 is TGTGCCAGCAGTTTAGGGACAGGGATCTATGGCTACACCTTC. This gives the protein CASSLGTGIYGYTF.

DNA for the CDR3: TGTGCCAGCAGTTTACTGTCTCTTCTGGAGACAGGGTTATACAATGAGCAGTTCTTC. As protein: CASSLLSLLETGLYNEQFF. V gene TRBV28 combines with J gene TRBJ2-1, with 7 bases aligning to TRBD1. Germline V gene data show CDR1 as MDHEN and CDR2 as SYDVKM. The CDR3 consists of 19 residues. The ends lost 2 bases at V and 4 bases at J; junction bases unmatched: 17.

The J gene is TRBJ2-3, the V gene TRBV5-1; the D is unclear. V was cut by 4 bases and J by 1 base, with 13 bases left in between. CDR3 length equals 15 residues. The V gene's germline CDR1 is SGHRS and CDR2 YFSETQ. DNA of the CDR3: TGCGCCAGCAGCGCAACGGCCTCAGGCACAGATACGCAGTATTTT. Its protein is CASSATASGTDTQYF.

This rearrangement joins TRBV7-3 to TRBJ2-7; D unclear. The CDR3 sequence is 16 residues long. Germline assignment: CDR1 SGHTA and CDR2 FQGTGA. The V end was cut by 5 bases, the J end by 5 bases, with 22 bases between. DNA for the CDR3: TGTGCCAGCAGCCTCCCCCCCGCATTAGGGTGGGACGAGCAGTACTTC. Its protein is CASSLPPALGWDEQYF.

Here the CDR3 DNA reads TGTGCCATCGGGAAGGCGGAAGAGACCCAGTACTTC. It codes for CAIGKAEETQYF. V is TRBV10-3 and J is TRBJ2-5; D not resolved. Germline-derived CDR1 and CDR2 are ENHRY and SYGVKD. This CDR3 region has 12 residues. V was trimmed by 8 bases and J by 3 bases, leaving 10 bases between them.

The sample holds a few counts of this clone. The same CDR3 arises from other DNA sequences in this sample as well. The rearrangement joins TRBV7-2 to TRBJ2-7; D unclear. Germline V gives CDR1 SGHTA, CDR2 FQGNSA. Trimming left V 1 base short and J 1 base short, with 2 bases between. This CDR3 region has 12 residues. The CDR3 spells CASSLGSYEQYF. CDR3 nucleotide sequence: TGTGCCAGCAGCTTAGGGTCCTACGAGCAGTACTTC.

The V gene is TRBV7-2, the J gene TRBJ2-5; D is possibly TRBD1 (5 bases). The CDR3 length is 17 residues. Trimming stripped 1 base from V and 0 bases from J, with 15 bases between. The V gene's germline CDR1 is SGHTA and CDR2 FQGNSA. CDR3 coding DNA: TGTGCCAGCAGCTTAGTCAGCAGGGAAAGGTACCAAGAGACCCAGTACTTC. As protein: CASSLVSRERYQETQYF. Variable domain in full (rest from reference TRBV7-2 and TRBJ2-5): GAGVSQSPSNKVTEKGKDVELRCDPISGHTALYWYRQSLGQGLEFLIYFQGNSAPDKSGLPSDRFSAERTGGSVSTLTIQRTQQEDSAVYLCASSLVSRERYQETQYFGPGTRLLVL.

The genes are TRBV27 and TRBJ2-1; 12 bases are a match to TRBD2. V dropped 6 bases and J dropped 8; count of bases not matched to a gene: 8. In germline, CDR1 is MNHEY, CDR2 SMNVEV (reference sequence). CDR3 size: 15 residues. In nucleotides, the CDR3 is TGTGCCAGCAGGCTAGCGGGAGGGCCTTTCCATGAGCAGTTCTTC. This codes for CASRLAGGPFHEQFF.